Each of the 8 T cell receptor beta chains below was sequenced from the same sample in a study of T cells in localized non-small cell lung cancer. The table came from immunoSEQ multiplex PCR; TCRdb's copy has only in-frame clones and leaves some out. The data show tens of thousands of clones, roughly 84% seen once. The source was peripheral blood mononuclear cells, collected before any cancer treatment. The receptors originated from a man between 40 and 75 years old with stage III lung adenocarcinoma.

This clone was counted once. The rearrangement uses TRBV7-9 and TRBJ2-4, with D possibly TRBD1 on 6 matching bases. The V gene lost 4 bases and the J gene lost 6 bases, with 13 bases spanning the gap. Germline V gene data show CDR1 as SEHNR and CDR2 as FQNEAQ (reference sequence). The CDR3 extends over 14 amino acids. CDR3: CASSSEEQGNIQYF. Here the CDR3 DNA reads TGTGCCAGCAGCTCCGAAGAACAGGGAAACATTCAGTACTTC.

The genes are TRBV4-2 and TRBJ2-5, with 7 nucleotides matching TRBD2. CDR1 is LGHNA, CDR2 YNFKEQ, per germline. V dropped 1 base and J dropped 5; count of bases not matched to a gene: 7. The CDR3 spans 15 residues. CDR3 in DNA: TGTGCCAGCAGCCAAGGGGGGGGTCTCTCTGAGACCCAGTACTTC. This gives the protein CASSQGGGLSETQYF.

This clone was counted only a few times. The chain has TRBV6-5 and TRBJ1-5; D unresolved. The CDR3 is made up of 13 amino acids. V was clipped by 5 bases and J by 3 bases, with 8 bases between them. Germline CDR1 MNHEY, CDR2 SVGAGI. In nucleotides, the CDR3 is TGTGCCAGCAGTCCCGCCCCCAATCAGCCCCAGCATTTT. It codes for CASSPAPNQPQHF.

V and J are TRBV14 and TRBJ1-2; the D is unclear. Germline CDR1 reads SGHDN; CDR2 reads FVKESK. This CDR3 has 15 residues. Deletions cut 0 bases from V and 5 bases from J, with 13 bases between. This CDR3 reads CASSQDRREVYGYTF. In DNA form, the CDR3 reads TGTGCCAGCAGCCAAGATCGTCGGGAGGTGTATGGCTACACCTTC.

The chain joins TRBV19 to TRBJ2-1; D remains unclear. V dropped 5 bases and J dropped 8 bases, with 16 bases sitting between them. The CDR3 runs 14 residues. The germline V gene has CDR1 LNHDA and CDR2 SQIVND (reference sequence). The CDR3 sequence: CASSLPGHFDEQFF. The CDR3 DNA reads TGTGCCAGTAGTCTTCCCGGGCACTTCGATGAGCAGTTCTTC.

This clone came up a few times. The chain couples TRBV6-5 to TRBJ1-6; maybe TRBD1 (5 bases). The V end was cut by 0 bases, the J end by 10 bases, with 13 bases between. Germline-derived CDR1 and CDR2 are MNHEY and SVGAGI. This CDR3 is 15 amino acids long. CDR3 nucleotide sequence: TGTGCCAGCAGTTACTCACCGGGAGAGGGGTCACCCCTCCACTTT. It specifies CASSYSPGEGSPLHF.

This chain joins TRBV18 and TRBJ2-2; D is possibly TRBD1 (6 bases). Germline V gives CDR1 KGHSH, CDR2 LQKENI. Trimming took off 5 bases at V and 5 bases at J, with 12 bases between the two ends. There are 14 residues in the CDR3. This chain's CDR3 is CASSSFTGTGELFF. DNA for the CDR3: TGTGCCAGCTCATCTTTCACAGGGACCGGGGAGCTGTTTTTT.

This clone was counted a single time. This sequence joins TRBV6-1 and TRBJ2-2; TRBD2 matches 7 bases. With V trimmed by 6 bases and J by 0 bases, 4 bases remained unmatched. The CDR3 length is 15 residues. CDR1 and CDR2 from the germline V gene are MNHNS and SASEGT. The CDR3 DNA sequence: TGTGCCAGCAGACGGGACTACTCGAACACCGGGGAGCTGTTTTTT. This sequence encodes CASRRDYSNTGELFF.